This TCR beta chain was profiled in a study of blood T cells in healthy people across ages. This clonotype appeared a few times. Using a J-beta primer mix together with a sample-barcoded 5' primer, a second PCR was run for roughly 6 to 12 cycles. Each single sample gave us at least 2.5 million CDR3-containing paired-end reads. TCRdb re-derived calls from the 5' RACE reads in MiXCR, one entry per CDR3 protein. The sample records approximately 810,000 distinct CDR3 sequences, about 28% being singletons. V lost 2 bases, J lost 4 bases, and 5 bases stayed unmatched. Germline CDR1 reads SGHDT; CDR2 reads YYEEEE. The CDR3 covers 15 residues. Healthy Russian Caucasian donors spanned ages about 6 to 90 years. Every participating donor contributed approximately 10 milliliters of peripheral blood through a draw. At least 5 micrograms of total RNA were extracted per sample.

The receptor comes from a woman aged 80 or older in good health. The rearrangement uses TRBV5-6 and TRBJ1-2, with 10 bases aligning to TRBD1. Sequencing input: blood. The CDR3 reads CASSFGTGVVYGYTF. CDR3 DNA: TGTGCCAGCAGCTTCGGGACAGGGGTCGTCTATGGCTACACCTTC. Combining the CDR3 with reference TRBV5-6 and TRBJ1-2 gives the whole variable domain DAGVTQSPTHLIKTRGQQVTLRCSPKSGHDTVSWYQQALGQGPQFIFQYYEEEERQRGNFPDRFSGHQFPNYSSELNVNALLLGDSALYLCASSFGTGVVYGYTFGSGTRLTVV.